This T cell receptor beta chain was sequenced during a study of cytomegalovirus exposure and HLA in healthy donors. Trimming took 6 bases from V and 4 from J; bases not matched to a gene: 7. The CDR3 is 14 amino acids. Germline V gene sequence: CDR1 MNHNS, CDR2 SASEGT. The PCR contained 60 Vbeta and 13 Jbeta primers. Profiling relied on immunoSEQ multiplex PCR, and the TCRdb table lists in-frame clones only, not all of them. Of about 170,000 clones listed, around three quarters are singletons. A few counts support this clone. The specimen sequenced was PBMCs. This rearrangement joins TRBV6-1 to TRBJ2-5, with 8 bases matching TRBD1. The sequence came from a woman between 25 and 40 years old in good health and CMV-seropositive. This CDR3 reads CASRDRARGETQYF. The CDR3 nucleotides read TGTGCCAGCAGGGACAGGGCCCGGGGAGAGACCCAGTACTTC.